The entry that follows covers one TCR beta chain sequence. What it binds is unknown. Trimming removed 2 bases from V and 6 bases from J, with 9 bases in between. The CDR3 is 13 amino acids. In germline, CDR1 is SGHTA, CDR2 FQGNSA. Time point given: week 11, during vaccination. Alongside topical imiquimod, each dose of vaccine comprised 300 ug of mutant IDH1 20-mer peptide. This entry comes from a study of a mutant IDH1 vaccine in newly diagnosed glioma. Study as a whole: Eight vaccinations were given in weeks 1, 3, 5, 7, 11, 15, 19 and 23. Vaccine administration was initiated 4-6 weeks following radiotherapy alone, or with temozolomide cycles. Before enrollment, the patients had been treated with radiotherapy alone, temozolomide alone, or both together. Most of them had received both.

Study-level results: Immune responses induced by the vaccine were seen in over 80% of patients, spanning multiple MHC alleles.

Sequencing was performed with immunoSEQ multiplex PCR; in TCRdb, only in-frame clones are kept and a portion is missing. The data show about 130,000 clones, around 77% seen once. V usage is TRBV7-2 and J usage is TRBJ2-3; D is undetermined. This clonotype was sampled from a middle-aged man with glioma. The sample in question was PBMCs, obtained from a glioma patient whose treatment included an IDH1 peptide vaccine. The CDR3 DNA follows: TGTGCCAGCAGCTTAAAGGGATGGGATACGCAGTATTTT. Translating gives CASSLKGWDTQYF.